What follows is one TCR beta chain and its context. Its matching antigen is unknown. Expressed TCRB transcripts were sequenced, since all the RNA that had been isolated was reverse transcribed. TCRdb keeps only in-frame clones here, not all; method: immunoSEQ multiplex PCR. The top ten hold approximately 0.021% of the sample, which has 640,000 or so clones, about an eighth seen once. The sample originates from a study of beta chain features in type 1 diabetes. Study overall: Healthy donors and patients showed comparable age, gender and cell yields. The study, taken as a whole, reports: For Type 1 diabetes patients, all four CD4+ subsets carried TCRB CDR3s that were moderately but significantly shorter.

Germline V CDR1 and CDR2: MRHNA, SNTAGT. The CDR3 has 15 amino acids. V was pared by 6 bases and J by 0 bases, with 12 bases between. The sequencing input was naive CD4+ T cells from blood. The chain recombines TRBV6-4 with TRBJ2-1; possibly TRBD1 for D (6 bases). The receptor's source is a man between 18 and 35 years old with type 1 diabetes. CDR3: CASSLDRSSYNEQFF. The CDR3 DNA reads as TGTGCCAGCAGCTTGGACAGATCCTCCTACAATGAGCAGTTCTTC.